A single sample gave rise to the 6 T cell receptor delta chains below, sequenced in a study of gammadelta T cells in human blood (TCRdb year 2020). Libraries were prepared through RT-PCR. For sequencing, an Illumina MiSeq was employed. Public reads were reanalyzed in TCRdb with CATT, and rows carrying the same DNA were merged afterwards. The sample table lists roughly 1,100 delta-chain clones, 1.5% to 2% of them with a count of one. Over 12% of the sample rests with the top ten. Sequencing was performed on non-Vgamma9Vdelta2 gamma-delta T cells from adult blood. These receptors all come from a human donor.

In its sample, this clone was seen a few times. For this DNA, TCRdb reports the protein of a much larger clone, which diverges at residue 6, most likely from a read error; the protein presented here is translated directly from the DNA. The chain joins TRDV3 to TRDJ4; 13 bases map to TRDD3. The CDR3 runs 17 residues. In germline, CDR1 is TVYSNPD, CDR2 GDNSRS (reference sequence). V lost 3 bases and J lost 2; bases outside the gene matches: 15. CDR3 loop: CAFTLITYWGIRRPLIF. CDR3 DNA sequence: TGTGCCTTCACCCTTATTACGTACTGGGGGATACGGAGACCCCTGATCTTT.

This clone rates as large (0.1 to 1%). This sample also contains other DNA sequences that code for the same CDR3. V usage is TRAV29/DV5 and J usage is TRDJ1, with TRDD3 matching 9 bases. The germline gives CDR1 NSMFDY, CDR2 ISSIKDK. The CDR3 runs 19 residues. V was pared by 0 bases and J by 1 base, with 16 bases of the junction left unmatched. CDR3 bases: TGTGCAGCAAGCGCGCTCTCGGACTGGACTGGGGGACCCACCGATAAACTCATCTTT. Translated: CAASALSDWTGGPTDKLIF.

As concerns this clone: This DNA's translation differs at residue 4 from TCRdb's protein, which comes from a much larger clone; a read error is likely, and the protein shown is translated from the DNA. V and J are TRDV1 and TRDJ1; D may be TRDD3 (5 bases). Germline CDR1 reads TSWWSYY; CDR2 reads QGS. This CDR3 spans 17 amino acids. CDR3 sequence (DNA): TGTGCTCTTGAGGAACTTCGCCGGGGACCTTACACCGATAAACTCATCTTT. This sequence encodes CALEELRRGPYTDKLIF.

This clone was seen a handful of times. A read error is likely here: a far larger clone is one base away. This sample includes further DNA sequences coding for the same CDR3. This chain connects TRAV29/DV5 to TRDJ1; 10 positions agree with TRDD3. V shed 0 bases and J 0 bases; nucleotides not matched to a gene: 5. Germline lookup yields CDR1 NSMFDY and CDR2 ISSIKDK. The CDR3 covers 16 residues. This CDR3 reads CAASARGDTYTDKLIF. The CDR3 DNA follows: TGTGCAGCAAGCGCGCGGGGGGATACGTACACCGATAAACTCATCTTT.

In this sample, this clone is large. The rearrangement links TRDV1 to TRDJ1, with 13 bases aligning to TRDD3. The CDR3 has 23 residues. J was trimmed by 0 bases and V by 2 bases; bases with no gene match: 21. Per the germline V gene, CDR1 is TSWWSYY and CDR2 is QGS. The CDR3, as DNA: TGTGCTCTTGGGGAATCGGGGTCACCTTCCCACTGGGGGATACGCCGGTACACCGATAAACTCATCTTT. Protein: CALGESGSPSHWGIRRYTDKLIF.

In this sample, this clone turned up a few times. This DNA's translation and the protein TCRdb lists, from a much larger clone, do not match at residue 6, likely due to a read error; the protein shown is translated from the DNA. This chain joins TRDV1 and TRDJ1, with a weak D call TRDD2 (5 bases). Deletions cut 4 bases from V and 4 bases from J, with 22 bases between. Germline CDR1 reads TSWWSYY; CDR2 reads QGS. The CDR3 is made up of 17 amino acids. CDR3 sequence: CALGGVRPPSRSDKLIF. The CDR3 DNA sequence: TGTGCTCTTGGGGGAGTGCGTCCCCCTTCGAGGAGCGATAAACTCATCTTT.